The 7 T cell receptor beta chains below come from one sample, sequenced in a study of control samples from healthy donors and cancer patients. Repertoires were generated with immunoSEQ multiplex PCR, while TCRdb's copy carries only in-frame clones and drops some. The sample lists approximately 140,000 clones, roughly 92% occurring once. The sample consisted of blood. The source of these receptors is a man aged 30 to 39 in good health.

The V call is TRBV18, the J call TRBJ1-1, with D unresolved. Germline V lookup: CDR1 KGHSH, CDR2 LQKENI. The ends were cut back, 3 bases at V and 5 bases at J, with 10 bases in the middle. The CDR3 spans 13 residues. The chain's CDR3 is CASSPYGETEAFF. DNA of the CDR3: TGTGCCAGCTCACCCTACGGGGAAACTGAAGCTTTCTTT.

DNA of the CDR3: TGTGCCAGCAGCAACCGGGGGAACACTGAAGCTTTCTTT. This gives the protein CASSNRGNTEAFF. The chain uses TRBV4-2 and TRBJ1-1, with D unclear. The V end lost 5 bases, the J end lost 1 base, and 8 bases lay between the germline ends. Germline CDR1 and CDR2: LGHNA and YNFKEQ. This CDR3 is 13 amino acids long.

The chain employs TRBV2 and TRBJ1-2; D uncertain. The CDR3 covers 13 residues. V was shortened by 6 bases and J by 0 bases, with 8 bases between the two germline ends. CDR1 is SNHLY and CDR2 is FYNNEI in the germline V gene. Here the CDR3 DNA reads TGTGCCAGCAGCAGTATCACTAACTATGGCTACACCTTC. Its translation: CASSSITNYGYTF.

The J gene is TRBJ2-1, the V gene TRBV21-1; no check of the table's D call, TRBD2, against the DNA was made. TRBV21-1 is a listed pseudogene. This CDR3 region has 18 residues. The CDR3 coding sequence is TGTGCCAGCAGCAAAAAGCGGGAGGGCCCACTCGCATACAATGAGCAGTTCTTC. Protein sequence: CASSKKREGPLAYNEQFF.

This chain connects TRBV7-2 to TRBJ2-7; 8 bases agree with TRBD1. The CDR3 spans 14 residues. Germline loops: CDR1 SGHTA, CDR2 FQGNSA. Trimming took 3 bases from V and 2 from J; bases not matched to a gene: 3. CDR3 coding DNA: TGTGCCAGCAGCTTCAGGGACAGGCCCTACGAGCAGTACTTC. Translation gives CASSFRDRPYEQYF.

This chain joins TRBV5-4 and TRBJ1-2; no definite D call. Germline V gene sequence: CDR1 SGHNT, CDR2 YYREEE (reference sequence). The CDR3 runs 13 residues. Trimming pared 4 bases from V and 2 bases from J, leaving 9 bases between. The CDR3: CASSLGLNYGYTF. Here the CDR3 DNA reads TGTGCCAGCAGCCTCGGACTCAACTATGGCTACACCTTC.

This chain uses TRBV7-2 with TRBJ2-1, with D unclear. This CDR3 is 11 amino acids long. Trimming took 5 bases from V and 10 from J, leaving 9 bases between them. From germline, CDR1 is SGHTA and CDR2 FQGNSA. The CDR3 protein is CASSPLMEQFF. CDR3 sequence (DNA): TGTGCCAGCAGCCCCCTCATGGAGCAGTTCTTC.